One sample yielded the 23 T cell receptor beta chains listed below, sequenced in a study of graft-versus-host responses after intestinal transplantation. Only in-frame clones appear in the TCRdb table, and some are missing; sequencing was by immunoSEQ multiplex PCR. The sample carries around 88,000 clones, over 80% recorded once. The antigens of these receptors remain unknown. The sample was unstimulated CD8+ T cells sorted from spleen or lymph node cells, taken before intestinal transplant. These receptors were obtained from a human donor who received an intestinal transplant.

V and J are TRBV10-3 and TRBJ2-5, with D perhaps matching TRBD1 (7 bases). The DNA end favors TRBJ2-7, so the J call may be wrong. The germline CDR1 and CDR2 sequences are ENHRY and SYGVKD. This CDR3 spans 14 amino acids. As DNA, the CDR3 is TGTGCCATCAGTGACTCGACAGGGAGGTACGAGCAGTACTTC. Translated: CAISDSTGRYEQYF.

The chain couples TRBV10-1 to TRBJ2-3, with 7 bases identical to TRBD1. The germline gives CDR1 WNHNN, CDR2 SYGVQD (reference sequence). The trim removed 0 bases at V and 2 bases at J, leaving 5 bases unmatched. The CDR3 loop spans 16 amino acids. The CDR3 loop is CASSESVQGPTDTQYF. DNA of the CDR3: TGCGCCAGCAGTGAGTCGGTACAGGGGCCCACAGATACGCAGTATTTT.

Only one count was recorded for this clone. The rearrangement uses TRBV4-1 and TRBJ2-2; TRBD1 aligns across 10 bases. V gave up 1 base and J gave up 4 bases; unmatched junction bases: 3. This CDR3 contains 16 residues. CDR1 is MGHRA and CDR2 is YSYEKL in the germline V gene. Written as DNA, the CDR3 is TGCGCCAGCAGCCAAGTGGGACAGGGGTCCACCGGGGAGCTGTTTTTT. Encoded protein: CASSQVGQGSTGELFF.

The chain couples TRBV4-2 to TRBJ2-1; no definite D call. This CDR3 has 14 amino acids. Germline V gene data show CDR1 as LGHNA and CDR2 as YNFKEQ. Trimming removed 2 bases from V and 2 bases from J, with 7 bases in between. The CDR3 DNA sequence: TGTGCCAGCAGCCAACTAGAAACCTACAATGAGCAGTTCTTC. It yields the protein CASSQLETYNEQFF.

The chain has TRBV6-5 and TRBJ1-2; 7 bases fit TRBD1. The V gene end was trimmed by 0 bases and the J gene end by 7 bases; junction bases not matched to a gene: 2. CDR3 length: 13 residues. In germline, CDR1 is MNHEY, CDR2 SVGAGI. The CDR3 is CASSYSKGAGYTF. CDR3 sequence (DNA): TGTGCCAGCAGTTACTCGAAGGGGGCTGGCTACACCTTC.

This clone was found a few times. The CDR3: CASSGNRGNEQYF. For the CDR3, the DNA is TGTGCCAGCAGCGGGAATAGGGGGAACGAGCAGTACTTC. V gene TRBV5-5 combines with J gene TRBJ2-7, with a tentative D call TRBD1 (6 bases). CDR1 is SGHKS and CDR2 is YYEKEE in the germline V gene (reference sequence). V was cut by 4 bases and J by 5 bases, with 13 bases left in between. The length of the CDR3 is 13 residues.

CDR3 sequence reads: CASSVDPAGNTIYF. For the CDR3, the DNA is TGTGCCAGCAGCGTAGATCCAGCTGGAAACACCATATATTTT. The V call is TRBV9, the J call TRBJ1-3; D unresolved. CDR3 size: 14 residues. Between the trimmed V and J ends, which lost 0 bases and 2 bases, there was a span of 6 bases. Looked up from germline, CDR1 is SGDLS and CDR2 is YYNGEE.

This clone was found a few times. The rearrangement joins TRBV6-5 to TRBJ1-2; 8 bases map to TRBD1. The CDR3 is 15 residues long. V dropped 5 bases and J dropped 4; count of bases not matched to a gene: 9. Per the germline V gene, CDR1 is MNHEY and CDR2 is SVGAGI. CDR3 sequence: CASSPLQTGAYGYTF. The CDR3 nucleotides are TGTGCCAGCAGTCCTCTCCAGACAGGGGCCTATGGCTACACCTTC.

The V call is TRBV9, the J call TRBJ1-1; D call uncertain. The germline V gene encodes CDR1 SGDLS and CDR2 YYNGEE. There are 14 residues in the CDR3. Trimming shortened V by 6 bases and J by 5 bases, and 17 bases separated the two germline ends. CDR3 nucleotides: TGTGCCAGCACCCCCGGCAGATCGAGGACTGAAGCTTTCTTT. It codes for CASTPGRSRTEAFF.

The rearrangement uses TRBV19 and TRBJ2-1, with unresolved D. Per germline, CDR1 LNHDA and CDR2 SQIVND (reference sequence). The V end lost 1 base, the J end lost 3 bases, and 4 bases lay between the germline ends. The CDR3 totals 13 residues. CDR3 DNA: TGTGCCAGTAGTATAGGGCACTACAATGAGCAGTTCTTC. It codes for CASSIGHYNEQFF.

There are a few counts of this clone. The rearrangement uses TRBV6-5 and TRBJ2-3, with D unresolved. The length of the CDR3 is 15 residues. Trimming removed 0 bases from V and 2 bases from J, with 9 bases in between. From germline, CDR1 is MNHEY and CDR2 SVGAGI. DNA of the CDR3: TGTGCCAGCAGTTACTCGCCAGGTTTCACAGATACGCAGTATTTT. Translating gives CASSYSPGFTDTQYF.

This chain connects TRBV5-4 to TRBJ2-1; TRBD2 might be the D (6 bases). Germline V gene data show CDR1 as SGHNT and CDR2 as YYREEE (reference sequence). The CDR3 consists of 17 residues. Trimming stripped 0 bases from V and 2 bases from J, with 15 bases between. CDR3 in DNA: TGTGCCAGCAGCTTGGACCGACTAGTTAGGACCTACAATGAGCAGTTCTTC. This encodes CASSLDRLVRTYNEQFF.

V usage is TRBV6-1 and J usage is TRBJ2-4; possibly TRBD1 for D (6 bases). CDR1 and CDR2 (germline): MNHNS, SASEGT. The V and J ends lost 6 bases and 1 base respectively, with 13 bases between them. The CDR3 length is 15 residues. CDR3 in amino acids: CASSVWGQAKNIQYF. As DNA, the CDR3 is TGTGCCAGCAGCGTATGGGGGCAGGCCAAAAACATTCAGTACTTC.

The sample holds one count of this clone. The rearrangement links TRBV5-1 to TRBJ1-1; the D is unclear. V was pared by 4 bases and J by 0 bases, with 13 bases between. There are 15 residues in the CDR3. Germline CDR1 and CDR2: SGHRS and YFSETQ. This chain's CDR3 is CASSPFGPMNTEAFF. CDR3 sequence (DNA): TGCGCCAGCAGCCCCTTCGGTCCCATGAACACTGAAGCTTTCTTT.

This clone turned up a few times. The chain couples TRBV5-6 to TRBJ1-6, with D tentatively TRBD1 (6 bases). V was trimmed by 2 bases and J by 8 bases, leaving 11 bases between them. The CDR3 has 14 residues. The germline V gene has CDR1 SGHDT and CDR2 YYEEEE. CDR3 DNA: TGTGCCAGCAGCTTCGGGGGGGCTGATTCACCCCTCCACTTT. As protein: CASSFGGADSPLHF.

CDR3 region: CASSSETGKADTQYF. In DNA, the CDR3 is TGTGCCAGCAGCTCTGAGACAGGAAAAGCAGATACGCAGTATTTT. The V gene is TRBV7-9, the J gene TRBJ2-3, with D possibly being TRBD1 (6 bases). V was pared by 4 bases and J by 4 bases, with 15 bases between. The CDR3 spans 15 residues. CDR1 SEHNR and CDR2 FQNEAQ come from the germline V gene (reference sequence).

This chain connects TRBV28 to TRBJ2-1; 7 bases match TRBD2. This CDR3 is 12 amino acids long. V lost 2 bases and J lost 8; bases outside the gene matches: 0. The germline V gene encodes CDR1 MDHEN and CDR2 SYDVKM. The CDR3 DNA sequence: TGTGCCAGCAGTTTAGCGGGAGATGAGCAGTTCTTC. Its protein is CASSLAGDEQFF.

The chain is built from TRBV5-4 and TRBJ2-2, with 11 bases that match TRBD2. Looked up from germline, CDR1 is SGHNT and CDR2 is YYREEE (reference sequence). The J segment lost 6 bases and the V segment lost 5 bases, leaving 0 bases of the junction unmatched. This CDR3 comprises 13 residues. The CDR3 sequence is CASRLAGAGELFF. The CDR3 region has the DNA TGTGCCAGCAGACTAGCGGGGGCCGGGGAGCTGTTTTTT.

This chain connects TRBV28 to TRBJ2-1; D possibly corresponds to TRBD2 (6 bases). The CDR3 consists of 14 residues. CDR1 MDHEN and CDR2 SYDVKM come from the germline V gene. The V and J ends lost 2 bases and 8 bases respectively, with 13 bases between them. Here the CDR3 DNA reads TGTGCCAGCAGTTTACACGGGAGCCTGGATGAGCAGTTCTTC. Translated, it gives CASSLHGSLDEQFF.

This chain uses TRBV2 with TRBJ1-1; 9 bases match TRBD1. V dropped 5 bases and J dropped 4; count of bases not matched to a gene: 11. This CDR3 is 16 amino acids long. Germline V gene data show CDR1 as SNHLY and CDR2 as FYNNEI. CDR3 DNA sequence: TGTGCCAGCAGTACTGAATTGGGACAGGGAAGCACTGAAGCTTTCTTT. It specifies CASSTELGQGSTEAFF.

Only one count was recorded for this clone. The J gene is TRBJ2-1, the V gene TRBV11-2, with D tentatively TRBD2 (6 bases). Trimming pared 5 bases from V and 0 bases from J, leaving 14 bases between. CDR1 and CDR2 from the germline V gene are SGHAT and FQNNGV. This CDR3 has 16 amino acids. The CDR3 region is CASSTWGDSSYNEQFF. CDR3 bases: TGTGCCAGCAGCACCTGGGGGGATAGCTCCTACAATGAGCAGTTCTTC.

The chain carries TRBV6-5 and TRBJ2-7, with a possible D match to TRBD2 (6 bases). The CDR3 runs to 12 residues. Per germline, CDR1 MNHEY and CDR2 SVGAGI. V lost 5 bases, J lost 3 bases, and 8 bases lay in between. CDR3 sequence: CASSPGGYEQYF. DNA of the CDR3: TGTGCCAGCAGTCCCGGGGGCTACGAGCAGTACTTC.

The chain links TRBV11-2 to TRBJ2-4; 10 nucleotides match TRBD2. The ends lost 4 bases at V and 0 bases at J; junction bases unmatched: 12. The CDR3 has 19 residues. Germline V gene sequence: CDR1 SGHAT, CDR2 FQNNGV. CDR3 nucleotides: TGTGCCAGCAGCTCAAGGGCACTAGCGGGAACCCTAGCCAAAAACATTCAGTACTTC. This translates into CASSSRALAGTLAKNIQYF.